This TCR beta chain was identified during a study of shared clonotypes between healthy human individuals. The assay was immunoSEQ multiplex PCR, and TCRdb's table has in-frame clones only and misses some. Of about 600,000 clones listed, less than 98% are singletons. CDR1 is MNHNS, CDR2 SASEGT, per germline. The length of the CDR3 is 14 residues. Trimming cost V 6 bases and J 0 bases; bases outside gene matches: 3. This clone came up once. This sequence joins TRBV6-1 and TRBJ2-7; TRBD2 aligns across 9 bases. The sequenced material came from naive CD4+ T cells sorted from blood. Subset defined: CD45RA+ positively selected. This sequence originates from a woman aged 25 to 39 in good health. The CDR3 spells CASRLAGPSYEQYF. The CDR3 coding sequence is TGTGCCAGCAGGCTAGCGGGACCCTCCTACGAGCAGTACTTC.